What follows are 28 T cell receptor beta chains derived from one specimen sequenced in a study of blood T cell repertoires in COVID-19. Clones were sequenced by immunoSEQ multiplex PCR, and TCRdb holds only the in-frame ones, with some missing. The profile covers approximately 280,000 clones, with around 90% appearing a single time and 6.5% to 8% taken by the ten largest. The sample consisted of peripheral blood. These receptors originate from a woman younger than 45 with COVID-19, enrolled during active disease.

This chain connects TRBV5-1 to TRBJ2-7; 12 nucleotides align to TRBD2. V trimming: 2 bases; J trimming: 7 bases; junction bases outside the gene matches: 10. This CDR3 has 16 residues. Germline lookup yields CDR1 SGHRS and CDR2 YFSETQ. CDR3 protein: CASSLGPRLAGDEQYF. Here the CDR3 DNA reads TGCGCCAGCAGCTTAGGCCCGAGACTAGCGGGAGATGAGCAGTACTTC.

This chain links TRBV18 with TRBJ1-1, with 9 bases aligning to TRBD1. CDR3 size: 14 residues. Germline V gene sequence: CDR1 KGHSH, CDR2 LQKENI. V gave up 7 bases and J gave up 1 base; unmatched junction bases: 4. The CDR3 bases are TGTGCCAGCTTCCCGGGACAGGGGAACACTGAAGCTTTCTTT. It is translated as CASFPGQGNTEAFF.

The CDR3 DNA reads as TGTGCCAGCAGCGGGGGGACTAGCGACACCTACGAGCAGTACTTC. It encodes CASSGGTSDTYEQYF. The chain combines TRBV7-9 with TRBJ2-7; 10 bases are shared with TRBD2. J gave up 2 bases and V 5 bases, and 6 bases lay outside the gene matches. The CDR3 is 15 amino acids. Per the germline V gene, CDR1 is SEHNR and CDR2 is FQNEAQ (reference sequence).

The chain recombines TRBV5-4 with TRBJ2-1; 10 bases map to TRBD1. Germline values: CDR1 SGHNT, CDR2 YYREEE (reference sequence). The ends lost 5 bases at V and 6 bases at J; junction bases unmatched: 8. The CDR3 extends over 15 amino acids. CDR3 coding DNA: TGTGCCAGCAGTCCTGGACAGGGGGATATCAATGAGCAGTTCTTC. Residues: CASSPGQGDINEQFF. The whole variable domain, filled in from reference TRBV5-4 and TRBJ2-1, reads ETGVTQSPTHLIKTRGQQVTLRCSSQSGHNTVSWYQQALGQGPQFIFQYYREEENGRGNFPPRFSGLQFPNYSSELNVNALELDDSALYLCASSPGQGDINEQFFGPGTRLTVL.

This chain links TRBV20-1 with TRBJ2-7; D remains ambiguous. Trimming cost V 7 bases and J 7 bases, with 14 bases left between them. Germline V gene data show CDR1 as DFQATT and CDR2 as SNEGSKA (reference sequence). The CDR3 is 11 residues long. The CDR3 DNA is TGCAGTGTCCAAACCCTCGGGGAGCAGTACTTC. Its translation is CSVQTLGEQYF.

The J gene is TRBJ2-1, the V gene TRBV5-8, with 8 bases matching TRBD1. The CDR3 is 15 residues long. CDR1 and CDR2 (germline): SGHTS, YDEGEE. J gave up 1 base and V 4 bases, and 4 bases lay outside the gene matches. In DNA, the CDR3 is TGTGCCAGCAGCCCCCGGGACAGGTCCTACAATGAGCAGTTCTTC. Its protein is CASSPRDRSYNEQFF.

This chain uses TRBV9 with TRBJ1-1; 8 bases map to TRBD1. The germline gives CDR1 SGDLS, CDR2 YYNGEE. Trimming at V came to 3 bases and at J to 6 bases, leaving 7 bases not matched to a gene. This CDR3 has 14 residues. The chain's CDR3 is CASSGTGRRAEAFF. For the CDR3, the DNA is TGTGCCAGCAGCGGGACAGGGAGAAGAGCTGAAGCTTTCTTT.

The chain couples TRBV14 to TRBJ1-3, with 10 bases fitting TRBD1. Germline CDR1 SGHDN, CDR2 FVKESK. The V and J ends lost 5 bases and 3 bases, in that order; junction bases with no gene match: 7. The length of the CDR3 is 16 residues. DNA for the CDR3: TGTGCCAGCAGCGACCGGGACAGGGGACTTGGAAACACCATATATTTT. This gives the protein CASSDRDRGLGNTIYF.

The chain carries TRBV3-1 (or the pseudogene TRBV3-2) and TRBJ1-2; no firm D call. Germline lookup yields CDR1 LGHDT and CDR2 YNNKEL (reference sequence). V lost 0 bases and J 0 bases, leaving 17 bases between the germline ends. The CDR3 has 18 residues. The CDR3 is CASSQDFHTTVANYGYTF. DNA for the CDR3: TGTGCCAGCAGCCAAGATTTCCATACCACTGTAGCTAACTATGGCTACACCTTC.

In DNA, the CDR3 is TGTGCCAGCAGGCCTAGCGGGAGGCCCCGGAACTACGAGCAGTACTTC. Amino acids: CASRPSGRPRNYEQYF. This chain connects TRBV28 to TRBJ2-7; 11 bases map to TRBD2. Germline V gives CDR1 MDHEN, CDR2 SYDVKM. V shed 6 bases and J 3 bases; nucleotides not matched to a gene: 10. This CDR3 has 16 amino acids.

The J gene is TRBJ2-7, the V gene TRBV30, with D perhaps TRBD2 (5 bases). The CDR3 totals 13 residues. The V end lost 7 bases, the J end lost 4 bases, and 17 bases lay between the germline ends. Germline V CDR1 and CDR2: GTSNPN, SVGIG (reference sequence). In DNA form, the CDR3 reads TGTGCCTTGCGCCGGGCGGGTAGTTACGAGCAGTACTTC. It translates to CALRRAGSYEQYF.

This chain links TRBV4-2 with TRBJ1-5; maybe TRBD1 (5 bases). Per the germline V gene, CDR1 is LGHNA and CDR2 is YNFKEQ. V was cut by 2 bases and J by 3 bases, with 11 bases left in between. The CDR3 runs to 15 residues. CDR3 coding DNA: TGTGCCAGCAGCCAATTACAAGGGGACAATCAGCCCCAGCATTTT. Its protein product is CASSQLQGDNQPQHF.

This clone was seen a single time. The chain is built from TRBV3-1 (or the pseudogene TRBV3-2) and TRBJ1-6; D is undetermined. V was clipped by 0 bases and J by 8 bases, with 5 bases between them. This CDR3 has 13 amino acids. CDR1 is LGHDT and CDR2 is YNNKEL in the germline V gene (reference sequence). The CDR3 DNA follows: TGTGCCAGCAGCCAAGAGAGTTATTCACCCCTCCACTTT. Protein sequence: CASSQESYSPLHF.

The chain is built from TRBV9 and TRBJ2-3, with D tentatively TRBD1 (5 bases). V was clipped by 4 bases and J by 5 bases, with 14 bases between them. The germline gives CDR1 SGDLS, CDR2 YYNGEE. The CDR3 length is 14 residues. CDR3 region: CASSLQGNKDTQYF. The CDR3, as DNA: TGTGCCAGCAGCCTCCAGGGCAATAAAGATACGCAGTATTTT.

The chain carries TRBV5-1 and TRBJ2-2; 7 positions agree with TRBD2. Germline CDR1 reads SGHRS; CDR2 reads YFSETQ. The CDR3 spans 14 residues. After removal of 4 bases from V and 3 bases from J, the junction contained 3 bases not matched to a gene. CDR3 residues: CASSPSGYTGELFF. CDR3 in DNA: TGCGCCAGCAGCCCTAGCGGATACACCGGGGAGCTGTTTTTT.

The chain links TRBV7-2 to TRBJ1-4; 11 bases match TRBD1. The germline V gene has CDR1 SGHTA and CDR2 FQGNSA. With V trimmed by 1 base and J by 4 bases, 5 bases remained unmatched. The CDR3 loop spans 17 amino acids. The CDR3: CASSLGTGGLDNEKLFF. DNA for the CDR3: TGTGCCAGCAGCTTAGGGACAGGGGGCTTGGATAATGAAAAACTGTTTTTT.

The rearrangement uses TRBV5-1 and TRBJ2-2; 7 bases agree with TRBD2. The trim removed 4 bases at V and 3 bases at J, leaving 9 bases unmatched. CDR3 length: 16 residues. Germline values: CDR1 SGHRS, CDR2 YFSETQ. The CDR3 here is CASSGSGEGYTGELFF. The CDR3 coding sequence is TGCGCCAGCAGCGGAAGCGGGGAGGGGTACACCGGGGAGCTGTTTTTT.

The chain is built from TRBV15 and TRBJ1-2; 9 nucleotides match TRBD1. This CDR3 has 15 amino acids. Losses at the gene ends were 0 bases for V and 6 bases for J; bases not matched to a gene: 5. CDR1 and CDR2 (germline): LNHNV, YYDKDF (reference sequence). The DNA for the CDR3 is TGTGCCACCAGCAGAGATGGGACAGGGTCCCATGGCTACACCTTC. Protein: CATSRDGTGSHGYTF. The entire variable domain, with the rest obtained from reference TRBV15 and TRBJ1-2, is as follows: DAMVIQNPRYQVTQFGKPVTLSCSQTLNHNVMYWYQQKSSQAPKLLFHYYDKDFNNEADTPDNFQSRRPNTSFCFLDIRSPGLGDTAMYLCATSRDGTGSHGYTFGSGTRLTVV.

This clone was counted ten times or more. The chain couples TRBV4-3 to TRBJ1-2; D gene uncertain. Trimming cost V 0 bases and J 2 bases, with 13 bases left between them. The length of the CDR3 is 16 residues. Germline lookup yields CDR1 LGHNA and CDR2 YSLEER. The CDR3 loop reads CASSQDHSEQNYGYTF. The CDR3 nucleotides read TGCGCCAGCAGCCAAGATCACTCAGAACAGAACTATGGCTACACCTTC.

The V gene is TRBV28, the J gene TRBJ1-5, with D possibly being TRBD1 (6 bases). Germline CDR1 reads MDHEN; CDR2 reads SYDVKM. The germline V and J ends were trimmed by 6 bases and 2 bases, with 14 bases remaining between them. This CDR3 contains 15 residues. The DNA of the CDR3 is TGTGCCAGCAGAAAAACAGGGAGAGGCAATCAGCCCCAGCATTTT. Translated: CASRKTGRGNQPQHF.

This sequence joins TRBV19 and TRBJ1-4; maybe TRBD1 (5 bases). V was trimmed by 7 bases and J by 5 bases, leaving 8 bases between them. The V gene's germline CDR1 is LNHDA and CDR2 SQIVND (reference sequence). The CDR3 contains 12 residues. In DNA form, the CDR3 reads TGTGCCAGTATCGACAGAAATGAAAAACTGTTTTTT. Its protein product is CASIDRNEKLFF.

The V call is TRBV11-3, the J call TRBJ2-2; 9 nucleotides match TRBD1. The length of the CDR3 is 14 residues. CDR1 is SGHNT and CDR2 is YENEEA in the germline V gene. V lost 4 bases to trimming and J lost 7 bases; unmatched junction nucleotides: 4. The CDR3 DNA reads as TGTGCCAGCAGCTCGGGACAGGGAATCGGGGAGCTGTTTTTT. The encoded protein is CASSSGQGIGELFF.

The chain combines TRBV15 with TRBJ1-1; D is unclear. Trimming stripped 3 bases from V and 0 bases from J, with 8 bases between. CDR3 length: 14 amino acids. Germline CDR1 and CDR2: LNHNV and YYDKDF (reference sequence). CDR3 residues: CATSSYFLNTEAFF. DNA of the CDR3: TGTGCCACCAGCAGTTACTTCCTGAACACTGAAGCTTTCTTT. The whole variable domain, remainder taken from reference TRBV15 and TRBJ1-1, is DAMVIQNPRYQVTQFGKPVTLSCSQTLNHNVMYWYQQKSSQAPKLLFHYYDKDFNNEADTPDNFQSRRPNTSFCFLDIRSPGLGDTAMYLCATSSYFLNTEAFFGQGTRLTVV.

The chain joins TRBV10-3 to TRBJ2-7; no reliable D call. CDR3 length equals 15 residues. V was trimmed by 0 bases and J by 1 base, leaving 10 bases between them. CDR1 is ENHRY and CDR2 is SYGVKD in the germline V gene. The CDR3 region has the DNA TGTGCCATCAGTGAGTCTGCGGTGACTTCCTACGAGCAGTACTTC. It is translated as CAISESAVTSYEQYF.

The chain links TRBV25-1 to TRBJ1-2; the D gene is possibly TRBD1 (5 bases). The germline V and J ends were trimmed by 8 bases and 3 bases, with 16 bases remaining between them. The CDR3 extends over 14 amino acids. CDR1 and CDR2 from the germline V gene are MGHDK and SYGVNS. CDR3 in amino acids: CASSFPGRDYGYTF. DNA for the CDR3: TGTGCCAGCTCTTTCCCGGGCAGGGACTATGGCTACACCTTC.

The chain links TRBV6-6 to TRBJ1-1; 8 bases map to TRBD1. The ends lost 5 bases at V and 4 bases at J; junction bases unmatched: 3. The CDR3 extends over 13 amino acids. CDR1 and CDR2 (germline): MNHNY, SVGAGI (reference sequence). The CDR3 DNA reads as TGTGCCAGCAGTACAGGGGGAAGCACTGAAGCTTTCTTT. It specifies CASSTGGSTEAFF.

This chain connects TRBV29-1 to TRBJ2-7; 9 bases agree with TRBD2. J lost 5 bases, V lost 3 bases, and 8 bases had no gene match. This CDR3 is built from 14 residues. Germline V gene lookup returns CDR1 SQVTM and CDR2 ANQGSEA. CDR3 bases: TGCAGCGTTGAGCTGGCGGGAGGGGGGGACGAGCAGTACTTC. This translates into CSVELAGGGDEQYF.

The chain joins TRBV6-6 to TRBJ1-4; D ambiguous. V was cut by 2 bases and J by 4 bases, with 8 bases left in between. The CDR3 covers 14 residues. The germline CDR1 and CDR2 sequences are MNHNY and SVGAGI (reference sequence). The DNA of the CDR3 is TGTGCCAGCAGTTACAAGGGAGTTAATGAAAAACTGTTTTTT. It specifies CASSYKGVNEKLFF.